The 20 T cell receptor beta chains given below trace back to one sample, sequenced in a study of blood T cell repertoires in COVID-19. Using immunoSEQ multiplex PCR, the repertoire was profiled, and TCRdb retains in-frame clones only, with some absent. This table holds around 150,000 clones, around 80% found once. The specimen was peripheral blood. The receptors derive from an elderly woman with active or convalescent COVID-19.

This clone was found a few times. The chain's CDR3 is CASSLGGTGGDGYTF. CDR3 coding DNA: TGTGCCAGCAGCTTAGGGGGGACAGGGGGCGATGGCTACACCTTC. The chain has TRBV7-2 and TRBJ1-2; the match to TRBD1 covers 12 bases. CDR1 and CDR2 from the germline V gene are SGHTA and FQGNSA. With V trimmed by 1 base and J by 6 bases, 3 bases remained unmatched. This CDR3 has 15 amino acids.

The chain uses TRBV9 and TRBJ1-6, with TRBD1 matching 7 bases. Germline trimming cut 0 bases from V and 10 bases from J; bases unmatched to any gene: 10. The CDR3 consists of 16 residues. Germline V gives CDR1 SGDLS, CDR2 YYNGEE. This chain's CDR3 is CASSVEARGLGSPLHF. The CDR3 region has the DNA TGTGCCAGCAGCGTAGAGGCAAGGGGGCTCGGATCACCCCTCCACTTT.

The chain joins TRBV30 to TRBJ2-1; D is unclear. Trimming pared 4 bases from V and 0 bases from J, leaving 13 bases between. There are 15 residues in the CDR3. Germline V gene sequence: CDR1 GTSNPN, CDR2 SVGIG (reference sequence). CDR3 region: CAWIVRSSSYNEQFF. The CDR3 nucleotides are TGTGCCTGGATTGTTCGGTCGAGCTCCTACAATGAGCAGTTCTTC.

The V gene is TRBV9, the J gene TRBJ1-4, with a tentative D call TRBD1 (6 bases). The germline V gene encodes CDR1 SGDLS and CDR2 YYNGEE. There are 17 residues in the CDR3. V was pared by 4 bases and J by 2 bases, with 18 bases between. CDR3 loop: CASSPYRERTTNEKLFF. As DNA, the CDR3 is TGTGCCAGCAGCCCTTACAGGGAGCGAACCACTAATGAAAAACTGTTTTTT.

This chain connects TRBV18 to TRBJ1-1, with D perhaps matching TRBD1 (6 bases). V lost 0 bases, J lost 0 bases, and 17 bases lay in between. The CDR3 has 18 residues. The germline V gene encodes CDR1 KGHSH and CDR2 LQKENI. The CDR3 nucleotides read TGTGCCAGCTCACCACCCATCAGTATCAGGACAGTGAACACTGAAGCTTTCTTT. Translation gives CASSPPISIRTVNTEAFF.

J is TRBJ2-3 and V is TRBV18; TRBD1 matches 11 bases. After removal of 3 bases from V and 1 base from J, the junction contained 6 bases not matched to a gene. Germline lookup yields CDR1 KGHSH and CDR2 LQKENI. This CDR3 has 17 amino acids. The CDR3 DNA reads TGTGCCAGCTCACCCAACCGGGACAGGGGGGGCACAGATACGCAGTATTTT. This sequence encodes CASSPNRDRGGTDTQYF.

V is TRBV28 and J is TRBJ2-7; possible D gene TRBD1, 6 bases. CDR1 is MDHEN and CDR2 is SYDVKM in the germline V gene. This CDR3 has 16 residues. Trimming removed 6 bases at V and 6 bases at J, with 24 bases between. CDR3 sequence: CASSPIPGHQNLEQYF. In nucleotides, the CDR3 is TGTGCCAGCAGCCCCATCCCGGGACATCAGAACCTCGAGCAGTACTTC. The complete variable domain, with remaining parts taken from reference TRBV28 and TRBJ2-7, reads DVKVTQSSRYLVKRTGEKVFLECVQDMDHENMFWYRQDPGLGLRLIYFSYDVKMKEKGDIPEGYSVSREKKERFSLILESASTNQTSMYLCASSPIPGHQNLEQYFGPGTRLTVT.

This rearrangement joins TRBV2 to TRBJ1-2; 10 nucleotides agree with TRBD1. Trimming cost V 5 bases and J 7 bases; bases outside gene matches: 7. Germline assignment: CDR1 SNHLY and CDR2 FYNNEI. This CDR3 contains 14 residues. The CDR3 here is CASSSGQGEGGYTF. In DNA form, the CDR3 reads TGTGCCAGCAGTTCCGGACAGGGGGAGGGTGGCTACACCTTC.

CDR3 sequence: CASSLVRVSGNTIYF. CDR3 sequence (DNA): TGTGCCAGCAGCTTAGTCAGGGTTTCTGGAAACACCATATATTTT. This chain connects TRBV7-2 to TRBJ1-3; maybe TRBD1 (5 bases). This CDR3 region has 15 residues. Germline V gene sequence: CDR1 SGHTA, CDR2 FQGNSA. The ends were cut back, 1 base at V and 1 base at J, with 8 bases in the middle.

This chain uses TRBV27 with TRBJ1-2; 9 bases match TRBD1. The CDR3 contains 14 residues. Germline V gene data show CDR1 as MNHEY and CDR2 as SMNVEV (reference sequence). The J segment lost 3 bases and the V segment lost 4 bases, leaving 3 bases of the junction unmatched. CDR3 nucleotides: TGTGCCAGCAGTTCGAGGACAGGGGACTATGGCTACACCTTC. Protein product: CASSSRTGDYGYTF.

This clone was seen only a few times. The chain uses TRBV6-2 or TRBV6-3 and TRBJ1-4; a possible D gene is TRBD1 (6 bases). Between the trimmed V and J ends, which lost 6 bases and 6 bases, there was a span of 14 bases. The CDR3 is 14 residues long. CDR1 and CDR2 (germline): MNHEY, SVGEGT. The CDR3 region has the DNA TGTGCCAGCAGCTCACAGGGCCCCTATGAAAAACTGTTTTTT. Translated: CASSSQGPYEKLFF.

This clone was picked up a small number of times. V gene TRBV7-6 combines with J gene TRBJ1-1, with a possible D match to TRBD1 (5 bases). The CDR3 totals 12 residues. Germline loops: CDR1 SGHVS, CDR2 FNYEAQ. Deletions cut 5 bases from V and 2 bases from J, with 6 bases between. This chain's CDR3 is CASSQGNTEAFF. In DNA, the CDR3 is TGTGCCAGCAGCCAGGGCAACACTGAAGCTTTCTTT.

The chain has TRBV19 and TRBJ1-2; D may be TRBD1 (6 bases). This CDR3 has 15 amino acids. Germline V gives CDR1 LNHDA, CDR2 SQIVND (reference sequence). Deletions cut 4 bases from V and 0 bases from J, with 12 bases between. This chain's CDR3 is CASSTGAETNYGYTF. CDR3 DNA sequence: TGTGCCAGTAGTACAGGGGCAGAAACTAACTATGGCTACACCTTC.

The chain couples TRBV19 to TRBJ2-1, with 8 bases matching TRBD1. Germline lookup yields CDR1 LNHDA and CDR2 SQIVND (reference sequence). The CDR3 is 17 amino acids. Trimming took 3 bases from V and 7 from J; bases not matched to a gene: 14. CDR3 sequence reads: CASSMDRDTPRGNEQFF. The DNA for the CDR3 is TGTGCCAGTAGTATGGACAGGGACACCCCTAGAGGTAATGAGCAGTTCTTC.

To note about this clone: Other DNA sequences in this sample translate to the same CDR3. This sequence joins TRBV5-1 and TRBJ2-2; 8 bases are a match to TRBD1. Germline trimming cut 1 base from V and 1 base from J; bases unmatched to any gene: 6. Germline V gene data show CDR1 as SGHRS and CDR2 as YFSETQ. This CDR3 comprises 17 residues. This CDR3 reads CASSLNGQGMNTGELFF. CDR3 nucleotides: TGCGCCAGCAGCTTGAACGGACAGGGAATGAACACCGGGGAGCTGTTTTTT.

The genes are TRBV11-2 and TRBJ1-2; tentatively, D is TRBD1 (5 bases). V lost 5 bases to trimming and J lost 8 bases, with 21 bases between them. Germline-derived CDR1 and CDR2 are SGHAT and FQNNGV. The CDR3 loop spans 15 amino acids. CDR3 nucleotide sequence: TGTGCCAGCAGCCCTCGGGGGGATCACATGGAAGGCTACACCTTC. Protein: CASSPRGDHMEGYTF.

The chain is built from TRBV27 and TRBJ1-2, with 8 bases matching TRBD1. This CDR3 has 13 residues. V was clipped by 5 bases and J by 7 bases; unmatched bases: 6. Germline loops: CDR1 MNHEY, CDR2 SMNVEV (reference sequence). The CDR3 here is CASSATGQGGYTF. The CDR3 nucleotides are TGTGCCAGCAGTGCGACAGGACAGGGTGGCTACACCTTC.

CDR3 in DNA: TGTGCCAGCGTGTTAGAAATGAACACTGAAGCTTTCTTT. It translates to CASVLEMNTEAFF. The rearrangement joins TRBV2 to TRBJ1-1, with D unclear. The germline V gene encodes CDR1 SNHLY and CDR2 FYNNEI. The CDR3 is 13 residues long. Trimming took 8 bases from V and 0 from J, leaving 10 bases between them.

This clone was counted a few times. V is TRBV6-5 and J is TRBJ2-1, with 8 bases lining up with TRBD1. V dropped 6 bases and J dropped 3; count of bases not matched to a gene: 7. From germline, CDR1 is MNHEY and CDR2 SVGAGI. This CDR3 has 15 residues. Written as DNA, the CDR3 is TGTGCCAGCAGAACAAGACAGGGGTTCTACAATGAGCAGTTCTTC. As protein: CASRTRQGFYNEQFF.

DNA of the CDR3: TGTGCCAGCAGCTTAACGACAGGTCCTTCACCCCTCCACTTT. Residues: CASSLTTGPSPLHF. The V call is TRBV7-9, the J call TRBJ1-6; D might be TRBD1 (6 bases). V was cut by 2 bases and J by 9 bases, with 11 bases left in between. This CDR3 is built from 14 residues. Per the germline V gene, CDR1 is SEHNR and CDR2 is FQNEAQ (reference sequence).